This T cell receptor beta chain was obtained from a study of CXCR3-negative and CXCR3-positive naive CD8 T cells. Study information: About 140 million TRB reads were obtained overall (about 1.5 +/- 0.3 million per library). General study findings and limits: Diversity ran similarly high across both naive subsets but far lower in memory CD8+ cells. Hydrophobicity of TRB CDR3s was greater in CXCR3-positive naive cells than in CXCR3-negative naive cells. In cryopreserved cells, CXCR3 expression partially decreased, and fresh PBMCs were used in most assays.

Researchers sorted about 320,000 cells of each CD8+ T cell subset in triplicate. UMI labels and 5' RACE were used to prepare the TRB cDNA libraries. TCRdb re-called the 5' RACE reads and shows each CDR3 protein once, DNA omitted. Its table lists some 120,000 distinct CDR3 sequences. The CDR3 has 13 residues. Per germline, CDR1 LGHDT and CDR2 YNNKEL (reference sequence). With respect to this clonotype: No antigen is known for it.

This clonotype was obtained from a human donor in good health. Some clones in this sample may be carry-over from other donors' samples. The source material was naive CXCR3+ CD8+ T cells from blood. Subset: CD45RO-CCR7+CD27+CD95- naive CD8+ T cells expressing CXCR3 (TNR3+). The V gene is TRBV3-1, the J gene TRBJ1-1; TCRdb names TRBD1, which stays unverified in the absence of DNA. CDR3 loop: CASSQERVPGAFF. Looking up the rest from reference TRBV3-1 and TRBJ1-1 gives the full variable domain: DTAVSQTPKYLVTQMGNDKSIKCEQNLGHDTMYWYKQDSKKFLKIMFSYNNKELIINETVPNRFSPKSPDKAHLNLHINSLELGDSAVYFCASSQERVPGAFFGQGTRLTVV.